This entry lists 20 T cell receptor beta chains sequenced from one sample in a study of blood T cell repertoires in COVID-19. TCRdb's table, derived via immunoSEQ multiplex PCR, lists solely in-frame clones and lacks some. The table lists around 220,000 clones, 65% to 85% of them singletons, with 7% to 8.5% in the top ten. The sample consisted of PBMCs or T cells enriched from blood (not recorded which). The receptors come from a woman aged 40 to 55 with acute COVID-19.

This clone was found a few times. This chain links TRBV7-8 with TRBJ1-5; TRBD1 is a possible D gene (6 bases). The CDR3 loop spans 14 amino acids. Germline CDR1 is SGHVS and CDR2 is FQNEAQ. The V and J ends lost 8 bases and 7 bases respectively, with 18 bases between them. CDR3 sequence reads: CASCQGRGWQPQHF. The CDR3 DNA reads TGTGCCAGCTGCCAGGGGAGGGGATGGCAGCCCCAGCATTTT.

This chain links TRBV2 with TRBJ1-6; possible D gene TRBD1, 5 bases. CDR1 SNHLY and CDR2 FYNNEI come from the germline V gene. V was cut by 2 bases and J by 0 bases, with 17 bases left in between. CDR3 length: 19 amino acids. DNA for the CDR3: TGTGCCAGCAGTGAAACAGGCCCCTTTCGAAGCTCCTATAATTCACCCCTCCACTTT. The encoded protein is CASSETGPFRSSYNSPLHF.

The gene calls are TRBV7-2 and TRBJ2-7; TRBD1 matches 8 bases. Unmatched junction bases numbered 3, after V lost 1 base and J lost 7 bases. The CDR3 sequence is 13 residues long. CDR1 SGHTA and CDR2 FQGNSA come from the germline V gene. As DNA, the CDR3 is TGTGCCAGCAGCTTAGGGACAGGGTTAGAGCAGTACTTC. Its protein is CASSLGTGLEQYF. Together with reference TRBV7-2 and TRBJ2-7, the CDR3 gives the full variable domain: GAGVSQSPSNKVTEKGKDVELRCDPISGHTALYWYRQSLGQGLEFLIYFQGNSAPDKSGLPSDRFSAERTGGSVSTLTIQRTQQEDSAVYLCASSLGTGLEQYFGPGTRLTVT.

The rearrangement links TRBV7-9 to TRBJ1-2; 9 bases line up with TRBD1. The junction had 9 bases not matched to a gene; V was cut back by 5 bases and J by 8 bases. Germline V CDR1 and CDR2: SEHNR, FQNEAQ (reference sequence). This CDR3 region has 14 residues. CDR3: CASSTSTGGEGYTF. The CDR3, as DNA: TGTGCCAGCAGCACCTCGACAGGGGGGGAAGGCTACACCTTC.

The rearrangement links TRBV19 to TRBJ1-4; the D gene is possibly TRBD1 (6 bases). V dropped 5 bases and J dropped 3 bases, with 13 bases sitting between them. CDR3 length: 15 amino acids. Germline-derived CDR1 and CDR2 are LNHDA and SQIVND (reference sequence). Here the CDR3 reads CASSRWTASNEKLFF. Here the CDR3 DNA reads TGTGCCAGTAGTCGGTGGACAGCCTCTAATGAAAAACTGTTTTTT.

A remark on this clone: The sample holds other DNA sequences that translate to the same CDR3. CDR3 in DNA: TGTGCCAGCAGTGACCCGGGCTCTGGAAACACCATATATTTT. Translating gives CASSDPGSGNTIYF. This chain links TRBV25-1 with TRBJ1-3; D is unclear. Germline CDR1 reads MGHDK; CDR2 reads SYGVNS. This CDR3 contains 14 residues. The germline V and J ends were trimmed by 3 bases and 0 bases, with 6 bases remaining between them.

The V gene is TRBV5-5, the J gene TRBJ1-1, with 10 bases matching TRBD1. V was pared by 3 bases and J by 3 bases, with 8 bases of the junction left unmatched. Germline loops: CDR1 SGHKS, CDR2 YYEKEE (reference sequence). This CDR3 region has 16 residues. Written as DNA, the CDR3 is TGTGCCAGCAGCTGGGACTTGACAGGGGGCGACACTGAAGCTTTCTTT. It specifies CASSWDLTGGDTEAFF.

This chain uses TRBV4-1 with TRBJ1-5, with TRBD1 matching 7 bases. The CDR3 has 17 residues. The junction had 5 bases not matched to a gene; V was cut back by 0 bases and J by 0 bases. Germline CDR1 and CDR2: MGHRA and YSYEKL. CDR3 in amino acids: CASSQDDRAYSNQPQHF. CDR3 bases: TGCGCCAGCAGCCAAGACGACAGGGCGTATAGCAATCAGCCCCAGCATTTT.

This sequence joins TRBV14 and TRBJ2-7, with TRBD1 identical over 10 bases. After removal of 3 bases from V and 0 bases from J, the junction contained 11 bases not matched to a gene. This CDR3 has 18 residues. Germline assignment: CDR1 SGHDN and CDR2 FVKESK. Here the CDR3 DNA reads TGTGCCAGCAGCCATTTTCCGGGACAGGGGACCAGCTCCTACGAGCAGTACTTC. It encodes CASSHFPGQGTSSYEQYF.

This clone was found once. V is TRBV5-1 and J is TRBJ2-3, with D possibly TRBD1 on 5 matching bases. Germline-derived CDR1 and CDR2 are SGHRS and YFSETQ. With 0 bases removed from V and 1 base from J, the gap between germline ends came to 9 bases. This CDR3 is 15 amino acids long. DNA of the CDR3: TGCGCCAGCAGCTTGGATGCAGGGCGCACAGATACGCAGTATTTT. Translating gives CASSLDAGRTDTQYF.

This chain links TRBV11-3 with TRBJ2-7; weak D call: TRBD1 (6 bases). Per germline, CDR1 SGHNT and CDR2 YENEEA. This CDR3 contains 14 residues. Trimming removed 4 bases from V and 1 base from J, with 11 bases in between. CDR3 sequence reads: CASSSDRKSYEQYF. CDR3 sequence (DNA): TGTGCCAGCAGCTCAGACAGGAAGTCCTACGAGCAGTACTTC.

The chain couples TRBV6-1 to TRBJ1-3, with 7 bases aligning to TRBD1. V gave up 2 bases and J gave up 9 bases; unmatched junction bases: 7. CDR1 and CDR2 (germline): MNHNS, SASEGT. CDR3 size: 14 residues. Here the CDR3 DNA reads TGTGCCAGCAGTGAAAGGACAGGCTGGGGCACCATATATTTT. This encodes CASSERTGWGTIYF.

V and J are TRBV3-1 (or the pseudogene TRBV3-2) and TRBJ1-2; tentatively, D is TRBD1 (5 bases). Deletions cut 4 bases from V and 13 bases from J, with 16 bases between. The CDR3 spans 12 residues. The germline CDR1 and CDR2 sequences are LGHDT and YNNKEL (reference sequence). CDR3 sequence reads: CASSPGTHEGTF. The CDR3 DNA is TGTGCCAGCAGCCCGGGGACTCACGAGGGCACCTTC.

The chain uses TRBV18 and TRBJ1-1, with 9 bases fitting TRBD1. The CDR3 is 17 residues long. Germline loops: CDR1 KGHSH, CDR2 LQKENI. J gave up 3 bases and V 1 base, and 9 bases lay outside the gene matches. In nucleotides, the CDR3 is TGTGCCAGCTCACCACGAAGACAGGGGGGTTACGACACTGAAGCTTTCTTT. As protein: CASSPRRQGGYDTEAFF.

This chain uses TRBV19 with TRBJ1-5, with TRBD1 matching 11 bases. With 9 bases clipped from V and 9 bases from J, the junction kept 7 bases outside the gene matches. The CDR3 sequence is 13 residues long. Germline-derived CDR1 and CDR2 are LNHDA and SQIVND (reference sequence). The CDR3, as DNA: TGTGCCAGGCAGGGACAGGGGGTAAGGCCCCAGCATTTT. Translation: CARQGQGVRPQHF.

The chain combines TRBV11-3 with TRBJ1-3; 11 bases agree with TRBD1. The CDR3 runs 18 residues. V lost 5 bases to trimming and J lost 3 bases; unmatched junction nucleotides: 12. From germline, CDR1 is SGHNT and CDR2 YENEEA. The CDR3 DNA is TGTGCCAGCAGCCAGCAGAATGCCGGGACAGGGGGTGGAAACACCATATATTTT. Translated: CASSQQNAGTGGGNTIYF.

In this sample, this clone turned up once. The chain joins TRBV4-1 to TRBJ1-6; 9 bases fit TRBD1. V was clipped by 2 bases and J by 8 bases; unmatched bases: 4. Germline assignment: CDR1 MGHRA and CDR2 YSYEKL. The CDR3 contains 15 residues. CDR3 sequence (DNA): TGCGCCAGCAGCCAAATTACAGGGGGCTATTCACCCCTCCACTTT. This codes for CASSQITGGYSPLHF.

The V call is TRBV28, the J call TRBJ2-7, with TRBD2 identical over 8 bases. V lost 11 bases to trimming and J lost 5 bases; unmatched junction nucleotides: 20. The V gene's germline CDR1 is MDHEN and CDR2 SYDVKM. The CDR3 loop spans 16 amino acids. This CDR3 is CALQGTRGGQENEQYF. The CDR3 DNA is TGTGCCCTACAAGGAACCCGGGGGGGGCAAGAAAACGAGCAGTACTTC.

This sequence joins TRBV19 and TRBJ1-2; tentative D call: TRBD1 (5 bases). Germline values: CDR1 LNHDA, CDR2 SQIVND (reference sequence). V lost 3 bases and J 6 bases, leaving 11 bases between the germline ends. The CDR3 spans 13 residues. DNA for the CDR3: TGTGCCAGTAGTATGAGGTGGGGGGATGGCTACACCTTC. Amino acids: CASSMRWGDGYTF.

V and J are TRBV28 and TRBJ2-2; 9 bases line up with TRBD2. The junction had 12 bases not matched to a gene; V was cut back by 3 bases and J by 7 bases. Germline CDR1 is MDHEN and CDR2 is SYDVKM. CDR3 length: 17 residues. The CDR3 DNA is TGTGCCAGCAGTTTCCCCCCTGTGGCGGGAGGGGTCGGGGAGCTGTTTTTT. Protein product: CASSFPPVAGGVGELFF.